The rows below give T cell receptor beta chains drawn from one sample of a study of CD8 T cells in ankylosing spondylitis. From the 5' RACE reads, TCRdb called clonotypes with MiXCR, one entry per CDR3 protein. The profile shows about 360,000 distinct CDR3 sequences, about 15% of them singletons. Sequenced sample: blood, either unsorted or a sorted T cell fraction (not recorded which). The receptors originated from a male donor with ankylosing spondylitis or in good health (not recorded which). Each CDR3 is given without its conserved first and last residue. Each record gives: V gene, clone size, D gene, J gene, CDR3 protein. The D gene is left open where the match is weak. Expanded clones are given a class, and other clones once, few, many or no size at all.

V gene: TRBV9; clone size: NA; D gene: NA; J gene: TRBJ2-5; CDR3 protein: ASSVAVTGQETQY
V gene: TRBV19; clone size: few; D gene: NA; J gene: TRBJ2-1; CDR3 protein: ASSHPGPWRNEQF
V gene: TRBV14; clone size: NA; D gene: TRBD2; J gene: TRBJ2-7; CDR3 protein: ASSQNLAGGLEQY
V gene: TRBV5-1; clone size: many; D gene: NA; J gene: TRBJ1-1; CDR3 protein: ASSLKGVGTEAF
V gene: TRBV10-2; clone size: NA; D gene: TRBD1; J gene: TRBJ2-1; CDR3 protein: ASGRDPGGNEQF
V gene: TRBV28; clone size: few; D gene: TRBD1; J gene: TRBJ2-5; CDR3 protein: ASSSQGQEGGTQY
V gene: TRBV3-1; clone size: NA; D gene: TRBD2; J gene: TRBJ2-7; CDR3 protein: ASSPYTSGGSYEQY
V gene: TRBV12-3/TRBV12-4; clone size: NA; D gene: NA; J gene: TRBJ1-2; CDR3 protein: ASSIAPRGRGYGYT
V gene: TRBV24-1; clone size: NA; D gene: TRBD1; J gene: TRBJ2-3; CDR3 protein: ATSDRGQGPDTQY
V gene: TRBV3-1; clone size: few; D gene: TRBD2; J gene: TRBJ2-3; CDR3 protein: ASSLKRGNTDTQY
V gene: TRBV6-5; clone size: NA; D gene: NA; J gene: TRBJ2-2; CDR3 protein: ASSRQFGELF
V gene: TRBV19; clone size: many; D gene: NA; J gene: TRBJ2-1; CDR3 protein: ASSIDVRKPRQF
V gene: TRBV5-5; clone size: NA; D gene: TRBD1; J gene: TRBJ2-3; CDR3 protein: ASSSPGTAADTQY
V gene: TRBV29-1; clone size: NA; D gene: TRBD1; J gene: TRBJ1-5; CDR3 protein: SVSLTGGNSNQPQH
V gene: TRBV12-3/TRBV12-4; clone size: NA; D gene: NA; J gene: TRBJ2-1; CDR3 protein: ASSWSVYNEQF
V gene: TRBV29-1; clone size: NA; D gene: NA; J gene: TRBJ1-1; CDR3 protein: SVEVEGDTEAF
V gene: TRBV12-3/TRBV12-4; clone size: NA; D gene: NA; J gene: TRBJ1-5; CDR3 protein: ASSNSGTSGQPQH
V gene: TRBV6-1; clone size: few; D gene: TRBD1; J gene: TRBJ1-6; CDR3 protein: ASGLGGENSPLH
V gene: TRBV6-1; clone size: many; D gene: NA; J gene: TRBJ1-2; CDR3 protein: ASSDLGTVRGYT
V gene: TRBV6-4; clone size: NA; D gene: TRBD2; J gene: TRBJ2-1; CDR3 protein: ASSDDWTRREQF
V gene: TRBV20-1; clone size: NA; D gene: NA; J gene: TRBJ1-1; CDR3 protein: SARAQGGRRMNTEAF
V gene: TRBV30; clone size: NA; D gene: NA; J gene: TRBJ2-7; CDR3 protein: ACNRGRSHEQY
V gene: TRBV12-3/TRBV12-4; clone size: NA; D gene: NA; J gene: TRBJ2-7; CDR3 protein: ASSRTAPYEQY
V gene: TRBV5-5; clone size: few; D gene: NA; J gene: TRBJ1-3; CDR3 protein: ASSLDRGFSGNTIY
V gene: TRBV20-1; clone size: NA; D gene: TRBD2; J gene: TRBJ2-7; CDR3 protein: SAFVAGGRTYEQY
V gene: TRBV20-1; clone size: NA; D gene: NA; J gene: TRBJ2-1; CDR3 protein: SARVLEGQF
V gene: TRBV5-6; clone size: few; D gene: TRBD1; J gene: TRBJ1-6; CDR3 protein: ASRVDRANSPLH
V gene: TRBV6-1; clone size: NA; D gene: TRBD2; J gene: TRBJ2-7; CDR3 protein: ASSPGLAGRNEQY
V gene: TRBV11-3; clone size: NA; D gene: NA; J gene: TRBJ2-4; CDR3 protein: ASSLVLWGLAKNIQY
V gene: TRBV20-1; clone size: NA; D gene: TRBD2; J gene: TRBJ2-7; CDR3 protein: SARGLAGGRPSEQY
V gene: TRBV6-5; clone size: NA; D gene: TRBD2; J gene: TRBJ2-7; CDR3 protein: ASSYSLAGGYEQY
V gene: TRBV12-3/TRBV12-4; clone size: few; D gene: TRBD1; J gene: TRBJ1-2; CDR3 protein: ASSTDRGPGYT
V gene: TRBV6-5; clone size: NA; D gene: NA; J gene: TRBJ2-1; CDR3 protein: ASSYGLARYNEQF
V gene: TRBV6-1; clone size: NA; D gene: NA; J gene: TRBJ2-6; CDR3 protein: ASSEEDSGANVLT
V gene: TRBV27; clone size: few; D gene: NA; J gene: TRBJ2-6; CDR3 protein: ASSFGSGGANVLT
V gene: TRBV20-1; clone size: NA; D gene: NA; J gene: TRBJ2-5; CDR3 protein: SAPEQKTQY
V gene: TRBV6-1; clone size: many; D gene: TRBD1; J gene: TRBJ1-6; CDR3 protein: ASSSTGRYSPLH
V gene: TRBV4-1; clone size: NA; D gene: NA; J gene: TRBJ2-4; CDR3 protein: ASSQAGRGKNIQY
V gene: TRBV3-1; clone size: NA; D gene: NA; J gene: TRBJ2-1; CDR3 protein: ASSPGRAEYNEQF
V gene: TRBV5-1; clone size: NA; D gene: NA; J gene: TRBJ2-3; CDR3 protein: ASSLPSMVSTDTQY
V gene: TRBV4-1; clone size: NA; D gene: TRBD2; J gene: TRBJ2-7; CDR3 protein: ASSQLAGVGVEQY
V gene: TRBV12-3/TRBV12-4; clone size: many; D gene: NA; J gene: TRBJ1-2; CDR3 protein: ASSPGPNYGYT
V gene: TRBV5-1; clone size: few; D gene: NA; J gene: TRBJ2-2; CDR3 protein: ASSYSTMGGGNGGELF
V gene: TRBV2; clone size: NA; D gene: NA; J gene: TRBJ2-1; CDR3 protein: ASSEWYEQF
V gene: TRBV27; clone size: few; D gene: NA; J gene: TRBJ2-2; CDR3 protein: ASRRRGPGELF
V gene: TRBV27; clone size: few; D gene: NA; J gene: TRBJ2-7; CDR3 protein: ASRDTWDSYEQY
V gene: TRBV13; clone size: NA; D gene: TRBD1; J gene: TRBJ2-5; CDR3 protein: ASSRDRGRGETQY
V gene: TRBV5-1; clone size: few; D gene: NA; J gene: TRBJ2-2; CDR3 protein: ASTPPGQNTGELF
V gene: TRBV5-6; clone size: few; D gene: NA; J gene: TRBJ2-4; CDR3 protein: ASSLGPQGNIQY
V gene: TRBV12-3/TRBV12-4; clone size: NA; D gene: TRBD2; J gene: TRBJ2-1; CDR3 protein: ASSLVPTLLAGADNEQF
V gene: TRBV12-3/TRBV12-4; clone size: many; D gene: NA; J gene: TRBJ2-3; CDR3 protein: ASSQAPGGDTQY
V gene: TRBV10-1; clone size: NA; D gene: NA; J gene: TRBJ2-7; CDR3 protein: ASSELQNSVSHEQY
V gene: TRBV19; clone size: NA; D gene: TRBD1; J gene: TRBJ2-5; CDR3 protein: ASSPLTGGEETQY
V gene: TRBV3-1; clone size: few; D gene: TRBD2; J gene: TRBJ2-5; CDR3 protein: ASSQDITSDQETQY